This record looks at one T cell receptor (beta chain) sequence and its context. Its antigen remains unidentified. This entry is derived from a study of T cell repertoires in cytomegalovirus infection. The overall study: Matching HLA type, along with CMV infection, was indicated by public TCR beta signatures. Study-level points and caveats: In two of eight donors, the top clonotype was HLA-C-restricted CMV-specific.

One entry per CDR3 protein, called by TCRdb with MiXCR from the reads. Of approximately 100,000 distinct CDR3 sequences listed, 20% to 30% were seen once; the top ten hold approximately 39%. V lost 6 bases and J lost 2, with 14 bases in between. Germline V gene lookup returns CDR1 MDHEN and CDR2 SYDVKM. CDR3 length: 15 amino acids. This chain connects TRBV28 to TRBJ2-4; no clear D gene. Sequencing used CD8+ T cells from PBMCs. The sequence derives from a human donor in good health (CMV status not recorded). Some clones in this sample may be carry-over from other donors' samples. CDR3 sequence (DNA): TGTGCCAGCAGATCGACCCTAGTCACCAAAAACATTCAGTACTTC. Translation: CASRSTLVTKNIQYF. The whole variable domain, filled in from reference TRBV28 and TRBJ2-4, reads DVKVTQSSRYLVKRTGEKVFLECVQDMDHENMFWYRQDPGLGLRLIYFSYDVKMKEKGDIPEGYSVSREKKERFSLILESASTNQTSMYLCASRSTLVTKNIQYFGAGTRLSVL.